The source of this T cell receptor beta chain is a study of blood T cell repertoires in COVID-19 (dated by TCRdb to the early 2020s). A note on the overall study: Samples from collaborators originated in the United States, Italy and Spain and spanned both the acute and convalescent phases of COVID-19. The prospective study material was composed of cDNA or gDNA derived from T cells, B-cell-depleted T cells, or PBMCs. Deeply sampled blood TCRbeta repertoires from subjects exposed to, actively infected with, or recovered from COVID-19 were included in the dataset. The repertoires were released in a freely available public database meant as a resource for research on the immune response to SARS-CoV-2. Samples were obtained from the ongoing ImmuneRACE study (first 160 participants) and from over 1,000 subjects provided by 6 global collaborators. A de-identified subject ID, COVID-19 status, age in years and sex were almost always included in the sample metadata. HLA class I and class II types, where available, came from metadata supplied by the sample provider rather than from assay-based typing.

Whole blood was collected in K2EDTA tubes by collaborating institutions according to the institutions' own protocols. Collaborator samples were shipped for TCRbeta analysis as frozen whole blood, isolated PBMCs, or DNA extracted from either sample type. The investigation overall reported the following: The amount of clinical and demographic metadata varied by source and participant and was provided uncurated.

As for this clone: There is no known antigen for this receptor. Base qualities are not recorded, but no much larger clone differs from it by a single base.

The immunoSEQ Assay, a bias-controlled multiplex PCR, was used to amplify TCRbeta CDR3 regions from genomic DNA. The authors' analysis ran thus. The number of nucleated cells in each sample was estimated by amplification of reference gene primers within the assay. Sequence reads were collapsed and filtered to measure the absolute abundance of every unique TCRbeta CDR3 rearrangement. For each sample, productive Simpson clonality was calculated as the square root of Simpson's diversity index across productive rearrangements. TCRdb limited this immuneACCESS table to in-frame rearrangements with V and J called. A share of clones is missing; checked studies link under half to unresolved V genes, and the rest is unexplained. V, J and clone size are taken as reported in that table, and D and trimming were inferred from the DNA itself. Counted in this sample were approximately 40,000 clones; about 91% of them appeared once. 4.5% to 7% of the sample belongs to the ten largest clones.

The sequence derives from a woman older than 75 with acute or convalescent COVID-19. Sequencing input: peripheral blood.

The base sequence is TGCGCCAGCAGCTTGGGACTAGCCCCAATAAATACGCAGTATTTT. Its translation reads: CASSLGLAPINTQYF. Recombination joined TRBV5-1 with TRBJ2-3, with 7 junctional bases fitting TRBD2. As encoded in the germline V gene, CDR1 is SGHRS while CDR2 is YFSETQ. The CDR3 runs 15 residues from the cysteine to the phenylalanine. CDR3 DNA only is kept here, 45 bases in frame from base 1. After removal of 0 bases from V and 7 bases from J, the junction retains 8 bases not matched to a gene. Where the CDR3 stops, the reference TRBV5-1 and TRBJ2-3 genes take over; the full variable domain is KAGVTQTPRYLIKTRGQQVTLSCSPISGHRSVSWYQQTPGQGLQFLFEYFSETQRNKGNFPGRFSGRQFSNSRSEMNVSTLELGDSALYLCASSLGLAPINTQYFGPGTRLTVL.